The clone carrying this T cell receptor (beta chain) occurred a few times. What it binds is not known. Treatment was busulfan-fludarabine conditioning, a marrow graft, and cyclophosphamide on days +3 and +4. The protocol was immunoSEQ multiplex PCR, while the TCRdb copy is restricted to in-frame clones and leaves out a portion. The profile covers 7,300 or so clones, none occurring a single time. The data were taken from a study of T cells after posttransplantation cyclophosphamide. Study outcomes and limitations: Donor CD8+ memory clones often dominated recipient blood repertoires at later times.

This receptor was taken from a male patient in his 50s who received an allogeneic stem cell transplant from an unrelated donor, was CMV-positive, and had acute GVHD only. The T cells may come from the graft donor. Sample: PBMCs, taken after allogeneic stem cell transplant with posttransplant cyclophosphamide.

The CDR3 loop reads CASSSPGRGANVLTF. CDR3 DNA sequence: TGTGCCAGCAGTTCGCCAGGGCGTGGGGCCAACGTCCTGACTTTC. The V gene is TRBV28, the J gene TRBJ2-6, with D maybe TRBD1 (5 bases). Germline CDR1 is MDHEN and CDR2 is SYDVKM. This CDR3 comprises 15 residues. Trimming removed 4 bases at V and 3 bases at J, with 10 bases between.